This T cell receptor beta chain was identified in a study of T cell responses to AZD1222 COVID-19 vaccine. There are 15 residues in the CDR3. V gave up 7 bases and J gave up 10 bases; unmatched junction bases: 11. Germline V gene lookup returns CDR1 MNHEY and CDR2 SVGAGI. Repertoires were generated with immunoSEQ multiplex PCR, while TCRdb's copy carries only in-frame clones and drops some. The sample holds around 78,000 clones; about nine tenths are singletons and the top ten take less than 25%. The source material was peripheral blood, sampled on day 0 of AZD1222 vaccination. The gene calls are TRBV6-5 and TRBJ1-6, with 9 nucleotides matching TRBD1. This receptor was taken from an adult in good health. In DNA form, the CDR3 reads TGTGCCAGCAACCCTCGCTCGACAGGGGGATCACCCCTCCACTTT. Its protein is CASNPRSTGGSPLHF.